A selection of T cell receptor beta chains follows, all from one sample in a study of blood T cells in healthy people across ages. MiXCR was run by TCRdb on the 5' RACE reads, yielding one entry per CDR3 protein. Here the sample spans under 2,000,000 distinct CDR3 sequences, just under 50% being singletons. Sequencing was done on a sample of blood. Receptor source: a woman between 40 and 55 years old in good health. The CDR3 runs from the conserved cysteine through the conserved F or W.

j_gene: TRBJ2-5; v_gene: TRBV20-1; CDR3aa: CSASPLVGRGNQETQYF
j_gene: TRBJ2-2; v_gene: TRBV6-2/TRBV6-3; CDR3aa: CASSFSGQGTGELFF
j_gene: TRBJ1-5; v_gene: TRBV15; CDR3aa: CASSRSDSNQPQHF
j_gene: TRBJ1-4; v_gene: TRBV25-1; CDR3aa: CASSPQGGTNEKLFF
j_gene: TRBJ1-4; v_gene: TRBV29-1; CDR3aa: CSVEQGAGEKLFF
j_gene: TRBJ2-3; v_gene: TRBV7-9; CDR3aa: CASSHPDRGYTDTQYF
j_gene: TRBJ2-5; v_gene: TRBV12-3/TRBV12-4; CDR3aa: CASSLGAGVRETQYF
j_gene: TRBJ2-3; v_gene: TRBV5-5; CDR3aa: CASSRAGGASTDTQYF
j_gene: TRBJ1-2; v_gene: TRBV4-3; CDR3aa: CASSPGVPPNYGYTF
j_gene: TRBJ2-1; v_gene: TRBV6-1; CDR3aa: CASWSGASGSSYNEQFF
j_gene: TRBJ2-4; v_gene: TRBV11-2; CDR3aa: CASSLDLGTGVLAKNIQYF
j_gene: TRBJ1-6; v_gene: TRBV6-2/TRBV6-3; CDR3aa: CASSKRQRPTSSYNSPLHF
j_gene: TRBJ2-5; v_gene: TRBV7-9; CDR3aa: CASSPRDRTKTQYF
j_gene: TRBJ1-6; v_gene: TRBV20-1; CDR3aa: CSARFQEFYNSPLHF
j_gene: TRBJ2-3; v_gene: TRBV5-6; CDR3aa: CASSLPGAGTGFLADTQYF